Listed below are T cell receptor beta chains from one sample, sequenced in a study of metastatic and nonmetastatic thyroid tumors. TCRdb reanalyzed the PCR reads with MiXCR. The data contain 23,000 or so clones, roughly 22% of them seen just once; the ten biggest clones take up 25% to 35%. Sample: blood. The origin of the receptors is a female donor with papillary thyroid cancer or a benign thyroid nodule (not recorded which). Some clones in this sample may be carry-over from other donors' samples. Both conserved end residues are part of each CDR3. A D gene is named only where the DNA matches it firmly. Where a row states a size, it is once, few, many or the class of an expanded clone; other rows omit it.

size,D,J,V,DNA,CDR3
-,TRBD1,TRBJ2-6,TRBV12-3/TRBV12-4,TGTGCCAGCAGTTTAGCCACCGGGACAGTACTTTCTGGGGCCAACGTCCTGACTTTT,CASSLATGTVLSGANVLTF
many,-,TRBJ1-2,TRBV24-1,TGTGCCACCAGTGATTTGTCCAGCAGAGGCTACACCTTC,CATSDLSSRGYTF
few,TRBD2,TRBJ2-3,TRBV6-1,TGTTCCAGGTCGGCTAGCGGCACGGATACGCAGTATTTT,CSRSASGTDTQYF
many,-,TRBJ2-1,TRBV6-2/TRBV6-3,TGTGCCAGCAGATATCAGCTCTCCAATGAGCAGTTCTTC,CASRYQLSNEQFF
once,TRBD2,TRBJ2-7,TRBV11-2,TGTGCCAGCAGCGCCAGCATGGGACTAGCGGGAACCCACGAGCAGTACTTC,CASSASMGLAGTHEQYF
-,-,TRBJ1-6,TRBV19,TGTGCCAGTACTACCCGCAGCTCCTATAATTCACCCCTCCACTTT,CASTTRSSYNSPLHF
many,-,TRBJ2-5,TRBV20-1,TGCAGTGCTAGAGTCCTTAGGGACAACCAAGAGACCCAGTACTTC,CSARVLRDNQETQYF
many,TRBD1,TRBJ1-2,TRBV7-9,TGTGCCAGCAGCTGGACAGGGGTCTCAGGCTACACCTTC,CASSWTGVSGYTF
many,-,TRBJ1-5,TRBV6-2/TRBV6-3,TGTGCCAGCAGTTACTCTACGGTCCAGCCCCAGCATTTT,CASSYSTVQPQHF
many,TRBD2,TRBJ2-5,TRBV20-1,TGCAGTGTCCCAGAAGGGGTTAGCGGGAGAGCCCGGGAGACCCAGTACTTC,CSVPEGVSGRARETQYF
many,TRBD2,TRBJ2-3,TRBV25-1,TGTGCCAGCAAGGCTAGCGGGAGCACAGATACGCAGTATTTT,CASKASGSTDTQYF
-,-,TRBJ2-7,TRBV20-1,TGCAGTGCTTGGTTACAGAGTTACGAGCAGTACTTC,CSAWLQSYEQYF
-,-,TRBJ1-1,TRBV20-1,TGCAGTGCGCGATGGTCGAGGGGCGGTCTGGCTTTCTTT,CSARWSRGGLAFF
many,-,TRBJ2-3,TRBV4-2,TGTGCCAGCAGCCAACGAACCACAGATACGCAGTATTTT,CASSQRTTDTQYF
-,-,TRBJ1-1,TRBV20-1,TGCAGTGCTAGAGAAAGTGAAGCTTTCTTT,CSARESEAFF
many,-,TRBJ2-7,TRBV20-1,TGCAGTGCTAGAGAATCCGGGAACTACGAGCAGTACTTC,CSARESGNYEQYF
few,-,TRBJ2-7,TRBV29-1,-,CSVYWGSGSSYEQCF
-,-,TRBJ1-1,TRBV6-5,TGTGCCAGCAGCTACCGAGGGTTTTCTGAAGCTTTCTTT,CASSYRGFSEAFF
-,-,TRBJ2-1,TRBV20-1,TGCAGTGCTAGGACTAGGTCTTCCTACAATGAGCAGTTCTTC,CSARTRSSYNEQFF
medium-sized,-,TRBJ2-1,TRBV28,TGTGCCAGCAGTCAGCCCAGCGCCTCCGCTGATGAGCAGTTCTTC,CASSQPSASADEQFF
many,-,TRBJ2-4,TRBV3-1,TGTGCCAGCAGCCCCGGACAGATGGGGGCCAAAAACATTCAGTACTTC,CASSPGQMGAKNIQYF
-,TRBD1,TRBJ1-2,TRBV20-1,TGCAGTGCTAGAGCCATAATTCCGGGACAGGGAAGTGTTTGGTATGGCTACACCTTC,CSARAIIPGQGSVWYGYTF
many,-,TRBJ2-3,TRBV10-1,TGCGCCAGCAGTTCTGCGGGAATCACAGATACGCAGTATTTT,CASSSAGITDTQYF
-,-,TRBJ2-7,TRBV20-1,TGCAGTGCTAGACGAGACGGGAAAGGATACGAGCAGTACTTC,CSARRDGKGYEQYF
medium-sized,-,TRBJ1-2,TRBV6-1,TGTGCCAGCAGTGGCCTCCGCGTGGACTATGGCTACACCTTC,CASSGLRVDYGYTF
many,-,TRBJ2-3,TRBV7-3,TGTGCCAGCAGCTTTCTGAGTACAGATACGCAGTATTTT,CASSFLSTDTQYF
-,-,TRBJ2-2,TRBV6-1,TGTGCCAGCAGTGCCACTAGCCGGGAGTACACCGGGGAGCTGTTTTTT,CASSATSREYTGELFF
many,-,TRBJ2-7,TRBV2,TGTGCCAGCACCTACGGGACACTCTACGAGCAGTACTTC,CASTYGTLYEQYF
-,TRBD2,TRBJ2-2,TRBV20-1,TGCAGTGCAGCCGTAGCGGGAGGTACCGGGGAGCTGTTTTTT,CSAAVAGGTGELFF
many,-,TRBJ1-5,TRBV28,TGTGCCAGCAGCCCAGGGTCGTCTCAGCCCCAGCATTTT,CASSPGSSQPQHF
many,TRBD2,TRBJ2-5,TRBV10-3,TGTGCCATCAGTGCGCCCCCTAGCGGGGACCAAGAGACCCAGTACTTC,CAISAPPSGDQETQYF
many,-,TRBJ2-3,TRBV12-3/TRBV12-4,TGTGCCAGCAGTTTGAACACAGATACGCAGTATTTT,CASSLNTDTQYF
-,TRBD1,TRBJ2-1,TRBV7-2,TGTGCCAGCATCCCTCTACTTGCAGGGGGTGAGCAGTTCTTC,CASIPLLAGGEQFF
many,-,TRBJ2-1,TRBV20-1,TGCAGTGCTAGAGCGGCGTCCCGTTTGGACAATGAGCAGTTCTTC,CSARAASRLDNEQFF
many,-,TRBJ2-3,TRBV6-2/TRBV6-3,TGTGCCAGCAGTTACTCGAGTTTACCCACAGATACGCAGTATTTT,CASSYSSLPTDTQYF
medium-sized,-,TRBJ1-5,TRBV6-1,TGTGCCAGCAGTGAGTCGGGGAGCAATCAGCCCCAGCATTTT,CASSESGSNQPQHF
-,TRBD1,TRBJ2-3,TRBV11-2,TGTGCCAGCAGCTTGTACCGTGCCGGGACAGGGGATACAGATACGCAGTATTTT,CASSLYRAGTGDTDTQYF
many,-,TRBJ2-7,TRBV4-3,TGCGCCAGCAGCCAAGAAGGGAAATCCTACGAGCAGTACTTC,CASSQEGKSYEQYF
-,-,TRBJ1-3,TRBV5-1,TGCGCCAGCAGCCAGGAAACCATATATTTT,CASSQETIYF
many,-,TRBJ2-3,TRBV5-1,TGCGCCAGCAGCTTGGAGGCGGGGATCACAGATACGCAGTATTTT,CASSLEAGITDTQYF
-,-,TRBJ1-5,TRBV30,TGTGCCTCCTCCGGACACCTAAATCAGCCCCAGCATTTT,CASSGHLNQPQHF
-,-,TRBJ2-1,TRBV6-2/TRBV6-3,TGTGCCAGCAGTTACTTGCGTGAGCAGTTCTTC,CASSYLREQFF
few,TRBD2,TRBJ2-1,TRBV10-3,TGTGCCATCAGTGACCGGACTAGCGGGAGTAACGGTGAGCAGTTCTTC,CAISDRTSGSNGEQFF
many,TRBD2,TRBJ2-3,TRBV7-2,TGTGCCAGCAGCTTATCGGGACTAGCGGGAGATACGCAGTATTTT,CASSLSGLAGDTQYF
-,-,TRBJ2-2,TRBV12-3/TRBV12-4,TGTGCCAGCAGTTCCCAGGTGCCCGGGGAGCTGTTTTTT,CASSSQVPGELFF
-,TRBD1,TRBJ2-2,TRBV20-1,TGCAGTGCGCCCGGGACAGGTTTCACCTGGGAGCTGTTTTTT,CSAPGTGFTWELFF
many,-,TRBJ2-3,TRBV20-1,TGCAGTGCTAGACCGGGTCGCCCATCCACAGATACGCAGTATTTT,CSARPGRPSTDTQYF
few,-,TRBJ2-7,TRBV5-6,TGTGCCAGCAGCTTGGGTGGGGGCGGCGAGCAGTACTTC,CASSLGGGGEQYF
few,TRBD1,TRBJ1-1,TRBV6-1,TGTGCCAGCAGTGCCGGGACAGGGGTAAGGGACACTGAAGCTTTCTTT,CASSAGTGVRDTEAFF
-,-,TRBJ2-3,TRBV5-1,TGCGCCAGCAGCTACGACCGTTTAGATACGCAGTATTTT,CASSYDRLDTQYF
many,TRBD2,TRBJ2-5,TRBV4-1,TGCGCCAGCAGCCATGGACTAGCGGGAGGGCCGACCCAGTACTTC,CASSHGLAGGPTQYF
-,-,TRBJ2-7,TRBV20-1,TGCAGTGCTAGATCCGGATACGAGCAGTACTTC,CSARSGYEQYF
many,TRBD2,TRBJ2-1,TRBV20-1,TGCAGTGCTAGCCCCTTTCTAGCGGGGTTATACAATGAGCAGTTCTTC,CSASPFLAGLYNEQFF
few,TRBD2,TRBJ2-1,TRBV28,TGTGCCAGCAGCCTAACACGGACTAGCGGGAAGGGGTTGTACAATGAGCAGTTCTTC,CASSLTRTSGKGLYNEQFF
many,-,TRBJ1-1,TRBV20-1,TGCAGTGCTAGTTTGGGGACGGGCACTGAAGCTTTCTTT,CSASLGTGTEAFF
many,-,TRBJ1-6,TRBV9,TGTGCCAGCAGCGTAGGTTCCCCAGATAATTCACCCCTCCACTTT,CASSVGSPDNSPLHF
many,-,TRBJ2-3,TRBV5-1,TGCGCCAGCAGGAACACGGGATCCACAGATACGCAGTATTTT,CASRNTGSTDTQYF
many,-,TRBJ2-2,TRBV27,TGTGCCAGCAGTTTTGGAACGTTAACCGGGGAGCTGTTTTTT,CASSFGTLTGELFF
many,-,TRBJ1-1,TRBV30,TGTGCCTGGAGTGTGGAGGCCAGGGAAGCTTTCTTT,CAWSVEAREAFF
many,-,TRBJ1-5,TRBV30,TGTGCCTGGAGTTCGAGCAGGGCTGATCAGCCCCAGCATTTT,CAWSSSRADQPQHF